What follows are 10 T cell receptor beta chains derived from one specimen sequenced in a study of tumor-infiltrating lymphocytes in primary liver carcinoma. It was from about 19-30 mg of unsorted bulk tissue that RNA and DNA were co-extracted. From 500 ng of total RNA, TCR beta-specific cDNA was reverse-transcribed using a constant-region primer. Researchers made the TCR beta libraries by running three nested multiplex PCR rounds with slightly modified ARM-PCR. TRBV1-TRBV30 forward and Cbeta reverse primers drove the first two approximately 11-cycle rounds. TCRdb analysed the multiplex PCR reads with MiXCR anew, one entry per CDR3 protein. The sample holds around 19,000 distinct CDR3 sequences, under 85% seen once. Material: liver tumor tissue from sampling region 4. Sample subset: tumor region T4, right-lateral pole. These receptors came from a woman between 25 and 40 years old with primary liver carcinoma and hepatitis B virus infection.

On this clonotype: At one of its ends the junction is not consistent with the germline gene, which may arise from a read error. The gene calls are TRBV11-2 and TRBJ2-7; D is unresolved. Germline loops: CDR1 SGHAT, CDR2 FQNNGV. The CDR3 runs to 15 residues. The CDR3 coding sequence is TGTGTCAGCAGCTCTCCTGGGATGGGTACCTACGAGCAATACTTC. Protein sequence: CVSSSPGMGTYEQYF.

In regard to this clonotype: Relative to the germline gene, one junction end is altered; a read error may explain this. The gene calls are TRBV7-9 and TRBJ2-7; D gene ambiguous. The germline V gene has CDR1 SEHNR and CDR2 FQNEAQ (reference sequence). The CDR3 totals 14 residues. CDR3 residues: CTSSLPTHRYEQYF. CDR3 nucleotides: TGTACCAGCAGTCTCCCGACTCACCGCTACGAGCAGTACTTC.

This clonotype is medium-sized in the sample. The chain is built from TRBV28 and TRBJ1-3; D is uncertain. Trimming took 8 bases from V and 5 from J, leaving 16 bases between them. CDR3 size: 14 residues. Germline V gene data show CDR1 as MDHEN and CDR2 as SYDVKM. In DNA form, the CDR3 reads TGTGCCAGCTCAGCACAGTTGGTGAGAAACACCATATATTTT. Amino acids: CASSAQLVRNTIYF.

The V and J genes are TRBV29-1 and TRBJ2-1; possible D gene TRBD2, 6 bases. CDR3 length equals 12 residues. V lost 0 bases to trimming and J lost 10 bases, with 10 bases between them. Germline V gene data show CDR1 as SQVTM and CDR2 as ANQGSEA. The CDR3 sequence: CSVEEGGREQFF. As DNA, the CDR3 is TGCAGCGTTGAAGAGGGGGGAAGGGAGCAGTTCTTC.

The chain joins TRBV5-4 to TRBJ2-3; maybe TRBD1 (5 bases). V was pared by 4 bases and J by 5 bases, with 23 bases between. In germline, CDR1 is SGHNT, CDR2 YYREEE (reference sequence). The CDR3 sequence is 17 residues long. In nucleotides, the CDR3 is TGTGCCAGCAGCGTAGGCGGACACCCTACACCAATAGATACGCAGTATTTT. Translating gives CASSVGGHPTPIDTQYF.

The V call is TRBV11-2, the J call TRBJ2-5; D perhaps matches TRBD1 (7 bases). CDR1 and CDR2 from the germline V gene are SGHAT and FQNNGV. This CDR3 is 14 amino acids long. Trimming removed 4 bases at V and 11 bases at J, with 20 bases between. The DNA of the CDR3 is TGTGCCAGCAGCTCCCAGGGGGGCTGGGAGGCTCAGTACTTC. Its protein is CASSSQGGWEAQYF.

Comments on this clonotype: Since no conserved phenylalanine or tryptophan closes the CDR3, a read error is the likely cause. V is TRBV11-3 and J is TRBJ2-1, with D maybe TRBD2 (7 bases). The CDR3 length is 15 residues. V gave up 5 bases and J gave up 8 bases, with 19 bases separating them. From germline, CDR1 is SGHNT and CDR2 YENEEA. The CDR3 loop reads CASSRLGGGGYEQFS. The DNA for the CDR3 is TGTGCCAGCAGCCGACTAGGGGGGGGTGGGTATGAGCAGTTCTCC.

As regards this clonotype: Since the CDR3 does not end with the conserved phenylalanine or tryptophan, this likely comes from a read error. The chain carries TRBV6-1 and TRBJ1-6; a possible D gene is TRBD1 (5 bases). This CDR3 region has 15 residues. Looked up from germline, CDR1 is MNHNS and CDR2 is SASEGT. The CDR3 protein is CASSEQGDSGSPLHL. The CDR3 bases are TGTGCCAGCAGTGAACAGGGTGATAGCGGCTCACCTCTCCACCTT.

A remark on this clonotype: Germline is not matched at one junction end, which may reflect a read error. The chain has TRBV4-3 and TRBJ2-3, with 9 bases matching TRBD2. CDR3 length equals 18 residues. Germline lookup yields CDR1 LGHNA and CDR2 YSLEER. The CDR3 loop reads CASNQEGLAGRPTDKQYF. CDR3 nucleotides: TGCGCCAGCAACCAAGAAGGTCTAGCGGGAAGACCAACAGATAAGCAGTATTTC.

Regarding this clonotype: This may stem from a read error, because a much larger clone lies one nucleotide away. The chain is built from TRBV20-1 and TRBJ2-7, with TRBD2 matching over 7 bases. The germline V gene has CDR1 DFQATT and CDR2 SNEGSKA (reference sequence). The CDR3 is made up of 17 amino acids. CDR3 nucleotide sequence: TGCTGTGCAAATCTCCCCTCAGCGGGACGGAGATCCTACGAGCAGTACTTC. This gives the protein CCANLPSAGRRSYEQYF.